The present T cell receptor beta chain was sequenced within a study of T-cell reconstitution after alpha-beta-depleted transplantation in children. Notes on the study in general: About two months after transplant, alpha-beta T cells reportedly came from several hundred expanded graft clones. Some patients' high day-60 TCRbeta diversity was traced to surviving recipient T cells and thymic progenitors. T cells produced anew were the main source of T-cell counts and diversity one year after transplant.

This clonotype was observed many times. Its antigen is as yet unknown. Using unique molecular identifiers, the investigators prepared the TCRbeta library. TCRdb passed the PCR reads through MiXCR, listing each CDR3 protein once. This sample has about 440,000 distinct CDR3 sequences, with 43% found just once. Between the trimmed V and J ends, which lost 6 bases and 6 bases, there was a span of 14 bases. The CDR3 length is 14 residues. This specimen consisted of PBMCs, obtained before TCRalphabeta/CD19-depleted stem cell transplant. The TCR comes from a girl aged 2-10 years with aplastic anemia, due to receive a stem cell transplant. The genes are TRBV12-3 or TRBV12-4 and TRBJ1-4; D possibly corresponds to TRBD1 (6 bases). In DNA form, the CDR3 reads TGTGCCAGCAGACACGCCGGGGGCTATGAAAAACTGTTTTTT. This codes for CASRHAGGYEKLFF.